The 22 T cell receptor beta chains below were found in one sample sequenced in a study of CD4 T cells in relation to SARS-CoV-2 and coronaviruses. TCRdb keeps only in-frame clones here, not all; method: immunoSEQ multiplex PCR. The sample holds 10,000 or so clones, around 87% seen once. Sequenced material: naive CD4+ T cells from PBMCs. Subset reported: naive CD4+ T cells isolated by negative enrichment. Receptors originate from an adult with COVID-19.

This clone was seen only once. CDR3 bases: TGTGCCAGCAGTGAAGCGCTGGGTGTTTTCGGCACCTATAATTCACCCCTCCACTTT. It translates to CASSEALGVFGTYNSPLHF. This sequence joins TRBV6-1 and TRBJ1-6; no definite D call. Germline CDR1 and CDR2: MNHNS and SASEGT. CDR3 size: 19 residues. The V and J ends lost 0 bases and 2 bases respectively, with 17 bases between them.

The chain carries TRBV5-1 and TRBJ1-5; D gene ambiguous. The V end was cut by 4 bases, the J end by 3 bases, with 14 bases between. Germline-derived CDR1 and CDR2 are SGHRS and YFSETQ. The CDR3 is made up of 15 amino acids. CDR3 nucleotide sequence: TGCGCCAGCAGCCTTACATCAGGTATCAATCAGCCCCAGCATTTT. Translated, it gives CASSLTSGINQPQHF.

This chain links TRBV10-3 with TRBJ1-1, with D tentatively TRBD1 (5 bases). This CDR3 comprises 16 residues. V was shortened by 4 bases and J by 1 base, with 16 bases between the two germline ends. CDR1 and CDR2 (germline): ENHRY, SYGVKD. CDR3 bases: TGTGCCATCAGTGGAGAACGGGGACCTCCGAACACTGAAGCTTTCTTT. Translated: CAISGERGPPNTEAFF.

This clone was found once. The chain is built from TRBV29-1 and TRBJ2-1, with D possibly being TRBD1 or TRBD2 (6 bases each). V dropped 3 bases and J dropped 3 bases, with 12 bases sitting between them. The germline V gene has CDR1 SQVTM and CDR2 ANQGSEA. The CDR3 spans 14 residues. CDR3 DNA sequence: TGCAGCGTTGACGGGGGACAAATCTACAATGAGCAGTTCTTC. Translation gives CSVDGGQIYNEQFF.

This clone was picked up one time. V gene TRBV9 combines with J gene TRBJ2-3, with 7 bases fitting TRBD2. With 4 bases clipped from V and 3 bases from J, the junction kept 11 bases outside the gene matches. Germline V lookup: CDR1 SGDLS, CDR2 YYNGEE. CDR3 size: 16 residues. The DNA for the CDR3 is TGTGCCAGCAGCAGAGGACTAGATGGGATGACAGATACGCAGTATTTT. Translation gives CASSRGLDGMTDTQYF.

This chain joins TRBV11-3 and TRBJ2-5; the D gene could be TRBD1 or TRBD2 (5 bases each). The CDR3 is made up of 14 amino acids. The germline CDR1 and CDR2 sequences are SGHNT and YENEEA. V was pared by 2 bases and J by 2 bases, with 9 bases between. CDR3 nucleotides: TGTGCCAGCAGCTTATCGAGGGGTCAAGAGACCCAGTACTTC. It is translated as CASSLSRGQETQYF.

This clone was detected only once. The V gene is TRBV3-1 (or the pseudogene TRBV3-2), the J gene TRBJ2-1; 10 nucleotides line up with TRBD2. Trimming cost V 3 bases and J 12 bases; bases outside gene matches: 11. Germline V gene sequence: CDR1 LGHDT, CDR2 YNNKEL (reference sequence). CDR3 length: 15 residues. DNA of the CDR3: TGTGCCAGCAGCCAGGGGACTAGCGAACCAAGGGGGCAGTTCTTC. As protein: CASSQGTSEPRGQFF.

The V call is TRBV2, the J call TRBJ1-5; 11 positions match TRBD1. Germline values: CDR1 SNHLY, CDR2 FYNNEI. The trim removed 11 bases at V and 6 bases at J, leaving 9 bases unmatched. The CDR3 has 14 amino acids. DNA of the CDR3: TGTGCCCGCTCCGGGACAGGGGGGAGTCAGCCCCAGCATTTT. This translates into CARSGTGGSQPQHF.

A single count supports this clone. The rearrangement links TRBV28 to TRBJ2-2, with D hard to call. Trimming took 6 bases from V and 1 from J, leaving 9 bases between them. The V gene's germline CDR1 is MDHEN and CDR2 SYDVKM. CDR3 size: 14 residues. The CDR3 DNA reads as TGTGCCAGCAGAACCCCAATGAACACCGGGGAGCTGTTTTTT. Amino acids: CASRTPMNTGELFF.

This CDR3 is CASNQQSTGNTIYF. The CDR3 DNA reads TGTGCCAGCAATCAACAGAGTACAGGAAACACCATATATTTT. The V and J genes are TRBV6-6 and TRBJ1-3; D unresolved. CDR3 length: 14 residues. CDR1 is MNHNY, CDR2 SVGAGI, per germline (reference sequence). Between the trimmed V and J ends, which lost 7 bases and 4 bases, there was a span of 14 bases.

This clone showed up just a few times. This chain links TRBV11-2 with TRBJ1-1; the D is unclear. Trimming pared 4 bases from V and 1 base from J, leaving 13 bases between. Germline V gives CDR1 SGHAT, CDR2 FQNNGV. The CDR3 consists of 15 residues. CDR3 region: CASSSPRSGNTEAFF. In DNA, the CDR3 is TGTGCCAGCAGCTCGCCCCGTTCGGGGAACACTGAAGCTTTCTTT.

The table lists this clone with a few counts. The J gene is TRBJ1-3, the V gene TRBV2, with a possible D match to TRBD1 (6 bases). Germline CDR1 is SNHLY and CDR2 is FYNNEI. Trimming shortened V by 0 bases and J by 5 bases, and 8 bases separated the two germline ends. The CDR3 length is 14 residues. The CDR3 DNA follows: TGTGCCAGCAGTGAAGCGGGGGCAAGAAACACCATATATTTT. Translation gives CASSEAGARNTIYF.

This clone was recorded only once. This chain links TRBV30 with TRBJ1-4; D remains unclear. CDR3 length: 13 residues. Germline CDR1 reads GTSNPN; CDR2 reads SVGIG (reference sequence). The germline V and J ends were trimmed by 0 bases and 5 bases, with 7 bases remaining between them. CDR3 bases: TGTGCCTGGAGTGTCGGCAGGAATGAAAAACTGTTTTTT. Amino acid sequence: CAWSVGRNEKLFF.

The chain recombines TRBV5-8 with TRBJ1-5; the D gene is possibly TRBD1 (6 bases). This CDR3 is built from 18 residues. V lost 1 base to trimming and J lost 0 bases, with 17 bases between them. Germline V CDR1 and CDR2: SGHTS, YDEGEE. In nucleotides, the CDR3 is TGTGCCAGCAGCTTGATCTCAAGGGGGATCTATAGCAATCAGCCCCAGCATTTT. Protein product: CASSLISRGIYSNQPQHF.

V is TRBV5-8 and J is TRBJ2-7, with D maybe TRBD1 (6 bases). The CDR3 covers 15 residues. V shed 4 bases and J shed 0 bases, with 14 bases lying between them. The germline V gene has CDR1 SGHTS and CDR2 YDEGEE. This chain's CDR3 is CASSTGTIPSYEQYF. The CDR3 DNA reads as TGTGCCAGCAGCACCGGGACAATTCCCTCCTACGAGCAGTACTTC. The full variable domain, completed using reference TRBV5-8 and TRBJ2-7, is EAGVTQSPTHLIKTRGQQATLRCSPISGHTSVYWYQQALGLGLQFLLWYDEGEERNRGNFPPRFSGRQFPNYSSELNVNALELEDSALYLCASSTGTIPSYEQYFGPGTRLTVT.

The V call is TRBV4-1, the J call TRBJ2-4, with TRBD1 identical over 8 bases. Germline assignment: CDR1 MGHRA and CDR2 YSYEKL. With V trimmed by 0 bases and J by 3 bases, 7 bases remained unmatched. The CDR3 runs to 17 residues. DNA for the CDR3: TGCGCCAGCAGCCAAGATCCGGCAGGGGGCCTCAAAAACATTCAGTACTTC. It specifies CASSQDPAGGLKNIQYF.

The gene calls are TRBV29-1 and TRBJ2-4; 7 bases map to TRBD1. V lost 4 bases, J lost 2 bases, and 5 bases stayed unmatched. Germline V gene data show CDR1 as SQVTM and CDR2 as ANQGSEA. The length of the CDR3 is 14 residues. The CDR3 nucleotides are TGCAGCGTTGCAGGGACAGTCCCCAAAAACATTCAGTACTTC. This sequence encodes CSVAGTVPKNIQYF.

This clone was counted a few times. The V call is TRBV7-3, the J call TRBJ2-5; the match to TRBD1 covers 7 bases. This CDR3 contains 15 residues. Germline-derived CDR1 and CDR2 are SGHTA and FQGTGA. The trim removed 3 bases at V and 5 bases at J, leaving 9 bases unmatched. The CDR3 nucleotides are TGTGCCAGCAGCTTTCGCCCAGGGGGAGTGGAGACCCAGTACTTC. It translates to CASSFRPGGVETQYF.

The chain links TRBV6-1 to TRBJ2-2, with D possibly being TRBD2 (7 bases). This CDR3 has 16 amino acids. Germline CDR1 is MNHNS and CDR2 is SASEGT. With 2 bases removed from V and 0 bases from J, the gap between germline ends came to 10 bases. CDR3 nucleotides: TGTGCCAGCAGTGAAAGGGGGGGAGCGAACACCGGGGAGCTGTTTTTT. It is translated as CASSERGGANTGELFF.

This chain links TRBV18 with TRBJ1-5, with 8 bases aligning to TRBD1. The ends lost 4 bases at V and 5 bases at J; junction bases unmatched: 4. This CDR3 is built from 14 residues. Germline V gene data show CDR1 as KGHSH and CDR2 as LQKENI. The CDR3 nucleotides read TGTGCCAGCTCACTATTGACAGGGGATCAGCCCCAGCATTTT. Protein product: CASSLLTGDQPQHF.

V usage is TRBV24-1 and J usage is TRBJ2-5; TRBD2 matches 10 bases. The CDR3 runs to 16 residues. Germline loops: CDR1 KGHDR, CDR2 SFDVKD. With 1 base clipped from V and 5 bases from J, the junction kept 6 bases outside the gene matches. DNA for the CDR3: TGTGCCACCAGTGATTTAAGCGGGGGGGCTTTTGAGACCCAGTACTTC. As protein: CATSDLSGGAFETQYF.

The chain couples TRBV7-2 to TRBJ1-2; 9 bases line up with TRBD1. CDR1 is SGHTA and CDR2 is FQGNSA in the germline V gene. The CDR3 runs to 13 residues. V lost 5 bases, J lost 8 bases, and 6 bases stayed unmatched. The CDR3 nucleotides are TGTGCCAGCAGCGGCGGGACAGGGCCCGGCTACACCTTC. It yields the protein CASSGGTGPGYTF.